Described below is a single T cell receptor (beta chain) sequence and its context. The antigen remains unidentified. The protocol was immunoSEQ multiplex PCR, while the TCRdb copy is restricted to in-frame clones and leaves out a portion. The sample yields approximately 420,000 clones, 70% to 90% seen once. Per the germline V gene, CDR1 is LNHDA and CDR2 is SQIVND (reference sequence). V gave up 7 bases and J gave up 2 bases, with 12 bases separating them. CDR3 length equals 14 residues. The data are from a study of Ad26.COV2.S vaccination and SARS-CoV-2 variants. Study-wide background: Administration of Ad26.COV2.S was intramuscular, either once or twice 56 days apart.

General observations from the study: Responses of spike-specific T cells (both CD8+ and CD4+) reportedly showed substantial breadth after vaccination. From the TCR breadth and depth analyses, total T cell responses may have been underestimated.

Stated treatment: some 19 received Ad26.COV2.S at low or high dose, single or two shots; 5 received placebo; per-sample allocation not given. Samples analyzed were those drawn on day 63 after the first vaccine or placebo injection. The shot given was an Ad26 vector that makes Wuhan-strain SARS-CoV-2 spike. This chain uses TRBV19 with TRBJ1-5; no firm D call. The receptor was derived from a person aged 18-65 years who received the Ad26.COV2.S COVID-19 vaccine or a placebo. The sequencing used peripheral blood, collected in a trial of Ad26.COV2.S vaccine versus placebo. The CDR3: CASMTGLGNQPQHF. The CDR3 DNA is TGTGCCAGTATGACGGGCCTAGGCAATCAGCCCCAGCATTTT.